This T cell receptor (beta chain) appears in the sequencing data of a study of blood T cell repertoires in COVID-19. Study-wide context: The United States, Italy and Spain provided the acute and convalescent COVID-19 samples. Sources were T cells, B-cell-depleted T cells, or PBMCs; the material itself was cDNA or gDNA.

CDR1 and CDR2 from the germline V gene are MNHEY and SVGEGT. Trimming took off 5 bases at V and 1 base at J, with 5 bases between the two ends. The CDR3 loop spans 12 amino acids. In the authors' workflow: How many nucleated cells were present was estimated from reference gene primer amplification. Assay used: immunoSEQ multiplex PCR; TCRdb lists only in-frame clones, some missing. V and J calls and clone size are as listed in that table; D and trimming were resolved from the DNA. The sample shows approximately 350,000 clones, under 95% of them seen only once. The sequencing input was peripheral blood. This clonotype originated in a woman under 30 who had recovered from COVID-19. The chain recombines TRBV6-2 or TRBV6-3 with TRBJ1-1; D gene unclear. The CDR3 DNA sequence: TGTGCCAGCAGTCTGTGGAACACTGAAGCTTTCTTT. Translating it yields CASSLWNTEAFF.